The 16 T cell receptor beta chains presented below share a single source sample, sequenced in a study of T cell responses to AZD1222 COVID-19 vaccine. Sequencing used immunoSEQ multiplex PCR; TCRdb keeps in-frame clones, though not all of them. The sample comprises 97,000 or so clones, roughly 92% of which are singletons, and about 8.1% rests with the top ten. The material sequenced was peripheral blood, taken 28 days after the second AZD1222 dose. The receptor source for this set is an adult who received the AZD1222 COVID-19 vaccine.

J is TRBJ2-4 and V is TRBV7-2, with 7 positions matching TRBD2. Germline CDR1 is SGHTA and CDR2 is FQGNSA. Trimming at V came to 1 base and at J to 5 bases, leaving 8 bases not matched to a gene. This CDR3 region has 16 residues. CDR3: CASSLGSGAGENIQYF. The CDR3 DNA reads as TGTGCCAGCAGCTTAGGAAGTGGGGCGGGGGAAAACATTCAGTACTTC. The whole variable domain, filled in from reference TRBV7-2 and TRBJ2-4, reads GAGVSQSPSNKVTEKGKDVELRCDPISGHTALYWYRQSLGQGLEFLIYFQGNSAPDKSGLPSDRFSAERTGGSVSTLTIQRTQQEDSAVYLCASSLGSGAGENIQYFGAGTRLSVL.

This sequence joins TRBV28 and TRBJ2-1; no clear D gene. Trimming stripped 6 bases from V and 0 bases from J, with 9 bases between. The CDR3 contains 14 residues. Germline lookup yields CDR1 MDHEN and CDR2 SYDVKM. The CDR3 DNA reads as TGTGCCAGCAGCCGGGCCGACTCCTACAATGAGCAGTTCTTC. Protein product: CASSRADSYNEQFF.

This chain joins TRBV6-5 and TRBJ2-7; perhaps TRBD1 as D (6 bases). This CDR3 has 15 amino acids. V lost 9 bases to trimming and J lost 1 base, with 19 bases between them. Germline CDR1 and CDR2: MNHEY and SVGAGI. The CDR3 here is CASENVQGHSYEQYF. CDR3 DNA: TGTGCCAGTGAGAACGTACAGGGACATTCCTACGAGCAGTACTTC.

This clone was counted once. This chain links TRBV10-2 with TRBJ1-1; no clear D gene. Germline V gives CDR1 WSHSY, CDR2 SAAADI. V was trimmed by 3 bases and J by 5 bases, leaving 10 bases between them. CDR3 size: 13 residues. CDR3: CASSDPGWTEAFF. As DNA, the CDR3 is TGCGCCAGCAGTGACCCAGGATGGACTGAAGCTTTCTTT.

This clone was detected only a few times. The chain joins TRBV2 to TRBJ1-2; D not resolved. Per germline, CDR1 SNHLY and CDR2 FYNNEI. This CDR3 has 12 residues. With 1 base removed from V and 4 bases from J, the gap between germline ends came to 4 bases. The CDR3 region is CASSEEFYGYTF. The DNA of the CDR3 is TGTGCCAGCAGTGAAGAGTTCTATGGCTACACCTTC.

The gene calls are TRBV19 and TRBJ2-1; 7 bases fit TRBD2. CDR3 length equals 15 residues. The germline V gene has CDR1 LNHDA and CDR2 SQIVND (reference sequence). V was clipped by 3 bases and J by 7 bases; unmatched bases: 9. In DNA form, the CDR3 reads TGTGCCAGTAGTATGGGGGGAGGGCCAATGAATGAGCAGTTCTTC. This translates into CASSMGGGPMNEQFF.

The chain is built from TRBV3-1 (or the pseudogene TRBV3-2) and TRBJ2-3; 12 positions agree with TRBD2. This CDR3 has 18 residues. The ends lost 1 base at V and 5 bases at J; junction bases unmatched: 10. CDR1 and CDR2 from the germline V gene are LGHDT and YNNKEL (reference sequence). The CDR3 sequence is CASSQGSLAGGRVDTQYF. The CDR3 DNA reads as TGTGCCAGCAGCCAAGGTTCGCTAGCGGGAGGGAGAGTAGATACGCAGTATTTT.

CDR3 sequence reads: CASSPGRRQDEQFF. The CDR3 DNA follows: TGTGCCAGCTCACCAGGGCGACGCCAGGATGAGCAGTTCTTC. The gene calls are TRBV18 and TRBJ2-1; no clear D. CDR1 is KGHSH and CDR2 is LQKENI in the germline V gene. V was pared by 2 bases and J by 8 bases, with 13 bases between. CDR3 size: 14 residues.

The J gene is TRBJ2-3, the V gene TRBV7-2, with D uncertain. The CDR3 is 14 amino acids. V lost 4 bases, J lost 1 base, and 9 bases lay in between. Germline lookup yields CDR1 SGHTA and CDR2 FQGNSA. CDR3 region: CASSWGGGTDTQYF. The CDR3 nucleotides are TGTGCCAGCAGCTGGGGTGGAGGCACAGATACGCAGTATTTT.

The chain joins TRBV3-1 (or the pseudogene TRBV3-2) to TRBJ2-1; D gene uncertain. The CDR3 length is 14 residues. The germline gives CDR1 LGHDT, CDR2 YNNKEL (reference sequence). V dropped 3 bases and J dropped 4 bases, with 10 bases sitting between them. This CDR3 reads CASSHPRRYNEQFF. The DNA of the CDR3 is TGTGCCAGCAGCCACCCCCGACGGTACAATGAGCAGTTCTTC.

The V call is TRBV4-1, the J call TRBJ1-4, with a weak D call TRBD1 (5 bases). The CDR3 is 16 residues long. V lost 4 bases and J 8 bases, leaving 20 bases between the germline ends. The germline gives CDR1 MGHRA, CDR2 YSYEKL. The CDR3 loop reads CASSLNPGAIGEKLFF. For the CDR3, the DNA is TGCGCCAGCAGCCTTAACCCCGGGGCTATAGGCGAAAAACTGTTTTTT.

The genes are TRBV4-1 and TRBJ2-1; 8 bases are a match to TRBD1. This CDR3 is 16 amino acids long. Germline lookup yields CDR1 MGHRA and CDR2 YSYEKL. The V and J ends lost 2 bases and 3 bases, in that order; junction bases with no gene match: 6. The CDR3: CASSQPDRANYNEQFF. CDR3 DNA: TGCGCCAGCAGCCAACCGGACAGGGCAAACTACAATGAGCAGTTCTTC.

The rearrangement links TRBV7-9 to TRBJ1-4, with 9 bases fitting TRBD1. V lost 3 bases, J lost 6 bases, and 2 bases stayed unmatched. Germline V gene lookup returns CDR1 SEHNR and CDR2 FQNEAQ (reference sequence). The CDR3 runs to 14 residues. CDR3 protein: CASSLDRGDEKLFF. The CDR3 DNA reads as TGTGCCAGCAGCTTGGACAGGGGCGATGAAAAACTGTTTTTT.

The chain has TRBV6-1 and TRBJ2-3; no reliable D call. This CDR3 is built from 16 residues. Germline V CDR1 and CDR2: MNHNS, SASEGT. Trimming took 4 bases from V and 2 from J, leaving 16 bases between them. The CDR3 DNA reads TGTGCCAGCAGTGGCGTGGATCAGAAAACCACAGATACGCAGTATTTT. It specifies CASSGVDQKTTDTQYF.

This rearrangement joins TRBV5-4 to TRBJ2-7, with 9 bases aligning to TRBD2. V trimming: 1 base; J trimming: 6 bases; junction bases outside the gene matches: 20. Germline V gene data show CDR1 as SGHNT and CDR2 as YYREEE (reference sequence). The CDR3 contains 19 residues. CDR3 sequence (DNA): TGTGCCAGCAGCTTGAGGGGACTAATTAGCGGGAGTGGCTCTGCCGAGCAGTACTTC. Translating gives CASSLRGLISGSGSAEQYF.

CDR3 nucleotide sequence: TGTGCCAGCAGCCTTTTTAGCGGGAGTCTTGGTGGGGCCAACGTCCTGACTTTC. Its protein is CASSLFSGSLGGANVLTF. V and J are TRBV5-6 and TRBJ2-6, with TRBD2 identical over 9 bases. This CDR3 has 18 amino acids. CDR1 and CDR2 from the germline V gene are SGHDT and YYEEEE. With 4 bases clipped from V and 3 bases from J, the junction kept 11 bases outside the gene matches.